These 6 T cell receptor beta chains were sequenced from one sample in a study of blood T cells in healthy people across ages. A sample-barcoded 5' primer and a J-beta primer mix were used in a second PCR of about 7 to 12 cycles. TCRdb re-called the 5' RACE reads through MiXCR, storing one row per CDR3 protein. The sample has just under 550,000 distinct CDR3 sequences, approximately 25% seen once. These same data were also listed under a study on T cells of mothers and their children.

Specimen: blood. The receptors were sampled from a boy aged 5-17 years in good health.

This clonotype was observed a handful of times. The chain carries TRBV7-3 and TRBJ2-5; D possibly uses TRBD1 or TRBD2 (5 bases each). TRBJ2-1 matches the DNA end more closely, so the J call is doubtful. The length of the CDR3 is 13 residues. Germline V gives CDR1 SGHTA, CDR2 FQGTGA. The CDR3 is CASRRDLGDEQFF. The CDR3 DNA follows: TGTGCCAGCAGACGGGACCTGGGGGATGAGCAGTTCTTC.

J is TRBJ1-5 and V is TRBV6-1, with a possible D match to TRBD1 (6 bases). This CDR3 has 19 residues. The V gene's germline CDR1 is MNHNS and CDR2 SASEGT. V was cut by 2 bases and J by 2 bases, with 22 bases left in between. CDR3 region: CASSESVSITGFGNQPQHF. CDR3 DNA sequence: TGTGCCAGCAGTGAATCCGTCTCGATTACAGGGTTTGGCAATCAGCCCCAGCATTTT.

This clonotype was seen a handful of times. The chain's CDR3 is CASSLGQYITGANVLTF. The CDR3 DNA follows: TGCGCCAGCAGCCTCGGACAGTATATTACTGGGGCCAACGTCCTGACTTTC. The chain has TRBV4-3 and TRBJ2-6; D is possibly TRBD1 (6 bases). V lost 4 bases and J lost 2, with 15 bases in between. Per germline, CDR1 LGHNA and CDR2 YSLEER. The CDR3 is 17 residues long.

This clonotype was seen only a few times. CDR3 sequence: CASSLASGEFYEQYF. The CDR3 DNA reads TGTGCCAGCAGCCTCGCTAGCGGGGAGTTCTACGAGCAGTACTTC. This chain uses TRBV14 with TRBJ2-7; 9 positions agree with TRBD2. From germline, CDR1 is SGHDN and CDR2 FVKESK. With 4 bases clipped from V and 3 bases from J, the junction kept 7 bases outside the gene matches. This CDR3 region has 15 residues.

This clonotype has only a few counts. This chain joins TRBV5-1 and TRBJ2-5; D not certain. The CDR3 has 15 amino acids. Looked up from germline, CDR1 is SGHRS and CDR2 is YFSETQ. The germline V and J ends were trimmed by 0 bases and 1 base, with 10 bases remaining between them. The CDR3 is CASSLEPEPQETQYF. CDR3 nucleotide sequence: TGCGCCAGCAGCTTGGAACCGGAACCCCAAGAGACCCAGTACTTC.

The chain recombines TRBV4-2 with TRBJ2-2; D is ambiguous. Between the trimmed V and J ends, which lost 0 bases and 3 bases, there was a span of 5 bases. The germline V gene has CDR1 LGHNA and CDR2 YNFKEQ. The CDR3 covers 14 residues. CDR3 loop: CASSQEQYTGELFF. The CDR3 bases are TGTGCCAGCAGCCAAGAACAGTACACCGGGGAGCTGTTTTTT.